The clone carrying this T cell receptor (beta chain) was seen only a few times. Its specificity is not known. One end of the junction is discordant with germline, which a read error may explain. Study results and caveats: The TCR gene usage of tumor memory CD4+ T cells clustered together with blood and lymph node memory CD4+ cells and with lymph node naive CD4+ cells. Tumor-infiltrating Treg TCR alpha and beta sequences overlapped most with tumor naive CD4+ T cells, then blood naive.

The CDR3 covers 15 residues. Germline CDR1 and CDR2: SSHAT and FNYEAQ (reference sequence). Memory CD4+ T cells were sorted as CD4+CD45RO+CD25- cells. After constant-region reverse-primer amplification, full-length variable regions underwent semi-nested PCR with Nested Universal Primer A. TCRdb re-called the 5' RACE reads through MiXCR, storing one row per CDR3 protein. Found here are 60,000 to 65,000 distinct CDR3 sequences, roughly 23% of them singletons; the top ten hold 2.5% to 3%. The chain uses TRBV7-7 and TRBJ2-7; 8 bases map to TRBD2. Sequenced sample: memory CD4+ T cells sorted from a lymph node. Subset in this sample: memory CD4+ T cells, CD4+CD45RO+CD25-. The sequence was obtained from a female donor with breast cancer. The CDR3 spells CASSPLAGPSYEQYF. The CDR3 DNA is TGTGCTAGCAGCCCCTTAGCGGGGCCCTCCTACGAGCAGTACTTC.